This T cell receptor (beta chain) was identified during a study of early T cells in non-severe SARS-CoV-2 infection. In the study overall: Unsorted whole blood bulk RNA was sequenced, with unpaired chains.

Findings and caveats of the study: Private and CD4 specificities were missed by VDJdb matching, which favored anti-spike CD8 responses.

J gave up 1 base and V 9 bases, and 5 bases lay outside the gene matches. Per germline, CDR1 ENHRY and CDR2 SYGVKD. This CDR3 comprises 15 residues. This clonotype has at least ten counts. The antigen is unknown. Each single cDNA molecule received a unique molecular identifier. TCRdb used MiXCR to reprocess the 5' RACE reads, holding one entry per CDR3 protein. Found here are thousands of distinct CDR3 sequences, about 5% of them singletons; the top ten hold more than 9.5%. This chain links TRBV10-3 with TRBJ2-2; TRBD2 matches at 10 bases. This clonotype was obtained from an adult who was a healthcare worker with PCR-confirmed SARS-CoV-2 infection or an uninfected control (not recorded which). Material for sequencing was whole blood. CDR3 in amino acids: CAMGRTSGNTGELFF. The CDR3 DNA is TGTGCCATGGGACGGACTAGCGGGAACACCGGGGAGCTGTTTTTT.